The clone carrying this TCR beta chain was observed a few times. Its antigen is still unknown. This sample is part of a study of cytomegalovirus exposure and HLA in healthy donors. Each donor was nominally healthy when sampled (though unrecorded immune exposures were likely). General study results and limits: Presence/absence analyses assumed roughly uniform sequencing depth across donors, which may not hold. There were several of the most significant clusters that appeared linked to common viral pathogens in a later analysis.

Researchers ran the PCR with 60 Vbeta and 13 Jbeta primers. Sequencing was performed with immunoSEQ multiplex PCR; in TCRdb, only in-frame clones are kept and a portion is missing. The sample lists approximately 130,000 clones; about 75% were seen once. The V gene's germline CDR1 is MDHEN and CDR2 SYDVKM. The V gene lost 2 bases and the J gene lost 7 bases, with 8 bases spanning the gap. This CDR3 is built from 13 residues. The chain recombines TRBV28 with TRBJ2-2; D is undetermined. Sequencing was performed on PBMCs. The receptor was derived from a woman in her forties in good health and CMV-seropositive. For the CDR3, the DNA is TGTGCCAGCAGTTTAAATGGGCTCGGGGAGCTGTTTTTT. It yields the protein CASSLNGLGELFF. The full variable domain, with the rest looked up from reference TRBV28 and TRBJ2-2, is DVKVTQSSRYLVKRTGEKVFLECVQDMDHENMFWYRQDPGLGLRLIYFSYDVKMKEKGDIPEGYSVSREKKERFSLILESASTNQTSMYLCASSLNGLGELFFGEGSRLTVL.